Below, one T cell receptor (beta chain) is given with its context. No antigen is known for it. No base quality values were provided; no much bigger clone lies one nucleotide off. One collaborating source in Seattle enrolled patients during active infection and followed them longitudinally through the course of disease. Whole blood was collected in K2EDTA tubes by collaborating institutions according to the institutions' own protocols. For TCRbeta analysis, collaborators shipped samples in one of three forms: frozen whole blood, isolated PBMCs, or DNA extracted from either of those sample types. The source of the sample is a study of blood T cell repertoires in COVID-19 (dated by TCRdb to between 2020 and 2021). For the wider study: Samples from collaborators originated in the United States, Italy and Spain and spanned both the acute and convalescent phases of COVID-19. The prospective study material was composed of cDNA or gDNA derived from T cells, B-cell-depleted T cells, or PBMCs. The dataset comprised deeply sampled blood TCRbeta repertoires from subjects exposed to, actively infected with, or recovered from COVID-19. The repertoires were released in a freely available public database meant as a resource for research on the immune response to SARS-CoV-2. The samples were drawn from two sources: the first 160 participants of the ongoing ImmuneRACE study, and 1,000 to 1,500 subjects contributed by 6 global collaborators. A de-identified subject ID, COVID-19 status, age in years and sex were almost always included in the sample metadata. Where available, HLA class I and class II types were obtained from metadata supplied by the sample provider rather than from assay-based typing.

V is pruned by 4 bases and J by 7 bases, leaving 7 bases of the junction without a gene match. Including cysteine and phenylalanine, the CDR3 has 15 amino acids. Kept here is only the CDR3 DNA, which spans 45 bases and is read in frame from base 1. CDR1 and CDR2 are read off the germline V gene as SGHDT and YYEEEE. Study-wide conclusions, independent of this receptor: How much clinical and demographic metadata was included differed by source and by participant, and the metadata was provided uncurated.

The immunoSEQ Assay, a bias-controlled multiplex PCR, was used to amplify TCRbeta CDR3 regions from genomic DNA. In the source study's methods: Nucleated cell counts per sample were estimated from amplification of reference gene primers within the assay. To quantify the absolute abundance of each unique TCRbeta CDR3 rearrangement, sequence reads were collapsed and filtered. For each sample, productive Simpson clonality was calculated as the square root of Simpson's diversity index across productive rearrangements. In its TCRdb copy, this immuneACCESS table keeps in-frame sequences only and misses some clones. Where compared with another copy, unresolved V genes explain less than half of these, and the others have no known cause. The V and J calls and clone size come from that table; D and trimming were worked out from the DNA. The sample includes fewer than 350,000 clones, with roughly nine tenths observed a single time. The ten largest clones take up approximately 12% of the sample.

The TCR comes from a woman aged 30 to 39 with COVID-19, enrolled during active disease. The specimen was peripheral blood. The chain uses TRBV5-6 and TRBJ1-4, and TRBD1 matches 10 of the central bases. The DNA sequence is given as TGTGCCAGCAGCGGGACAGGGGAGGATGGTGAAAAACTGTTTTTT. It translates to CASSGTGEDGEKLFF.